This entry describes one T cell receptor (beta chain). What it binds is unknown. This record comes from a study of shared clonotypes between healthy human individuals. With V trimmed by 5 bases and J by 8 bases, 23 bases remained unmatched. The CDR3 totals 18 residues. CDR1 is LNHDA, CDR2 SQIVND, per germline (reference sequence). Profiling relied on immunoSEQ multiplex PCR, and the TCRdb table lists in-frame clones only, not all of them. This table holds around 1.9 million clones, around 93% found once. Naive CD8 cells, CD45RO-negative and positively selected for CCR7, excluded terminally differentiated effector memory CD45RA+ cells. General study points: Incomplete sequencing of sorted subsets was indicated by rarefaction despite large depth.

The genes are TRBV19 and TRBJ1-2, with TRBD1 matching 7 bases. The sample taken for sequencing was naive CD8+ T cells from PBMCs. This TCR derives from a man aged 18-30 years in good health. Some clones in this sample may be carry-over from other donors' samples. CDR3 DNA: TGTGCCAGTAGTCTGACCTTCCGACAGGGAATCTCATCACGGGGCTACACCTTC. As protein: CASSLTFRQGISSRGYTF.